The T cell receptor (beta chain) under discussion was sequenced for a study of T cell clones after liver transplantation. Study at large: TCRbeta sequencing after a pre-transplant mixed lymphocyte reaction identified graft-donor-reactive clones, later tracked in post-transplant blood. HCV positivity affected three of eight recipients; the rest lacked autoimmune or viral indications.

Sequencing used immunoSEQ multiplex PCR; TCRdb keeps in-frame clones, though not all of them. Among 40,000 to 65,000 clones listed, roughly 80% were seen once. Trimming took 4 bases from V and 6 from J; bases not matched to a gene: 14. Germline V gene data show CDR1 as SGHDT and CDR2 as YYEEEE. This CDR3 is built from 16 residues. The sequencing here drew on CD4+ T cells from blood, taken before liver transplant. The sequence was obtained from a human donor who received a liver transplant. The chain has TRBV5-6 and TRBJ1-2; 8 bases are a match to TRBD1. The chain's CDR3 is CASSPERTGRYDGYTF. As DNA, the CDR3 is TGTGCCAGCAGCCCCGAACGGACAGGGAGATACGATGGCTACACCTTC.